This T cell receptor beta chain was retrieved from a study of blood T cell repertoires in COVID-19. Study processing details: The assay estimated nucleated cells by amplifying reference gene primers. Clones were read by immunoSEQ multiplex PCR, and TCRdb kept only the in-frame ones, dropping some. That table furnishes V, J and clone size, whereas the DNA furnished D and trimming. The data hold about 59,000 clones, with around four fifths observed a single time. The germline V gene has CDR1 LGHNA and CDR2 YNFKEQ. V lost 0 bases, J lost 0 bases, and 12 bases lay in between. The CDR3 runs to 17 residues.

The receptor was isolated from a woman of 80 years or more with acute or convalescent COVID-19. The gene calls are TRBV4-2 and TRBJ2-4; D is possibly TRBD1 (6 bases). Sequenced: peripheral blood. The CDR3 spells CASSQDSTGRAKNIQYF. Written as DNA, the CDR3 is TGTGCCAGCAGCCAAGATTCTACAGGGAGAGCCAAAAACATTCAGTACTTC.